These 30 T cell receptor beta chains share one sample of origin, sequenced in a study of OX40 agonist ivuxolimab in advanced cancers. Profiled with immunoSEQ multiplex PCR; TCRdb holds only in-frame clones, not every one. Found here are around 95,000 clones, about 89% of them singletons; the top ten hold approximately 0.16%. The sequenced sample was CD4+ or CD8+ T cells sorted from blood, obtained in a trial of the OX40 agonist ivuxolimab. The receptors derive from an adult with an advanced solid tumor such as melanoma, head and neck, liver or kidney cancer.

The V gene is TRBV5-1, the J gene TRBJ2-4, with D tentatively TRBD1 (5 bases). Germline assignment: CDR1 SGHRS and CDR2 YFSETQ. Trimming removed 4 bases at V and 7 bases at J, with 15 bases between. The CDR3 is 14 residues long. This CDR3 reads CASSTEGARNIQYF. DNA for the CDR3: TGCGCCAGCAGCACTGAAGGGGCCAGGAACATTCAGTACTTC.

The chain recombines TRBV30 with TRBJ2-6; TRBD2 aligns across 7 bases. Germline CDR1 and CDR2: GTSNPN and SVGIG (reference sequence). CDR3 length equals 16 residues. The trim removed 8 bases at V and 1 base at J, leaving 11 bases unmatched. The CDR3 here is CAGFAGRLSGANVLTF. In nucleotides, the CDR3 is TGTGCCGGCTTCGCCGGGAGGTTATCTGGGGCCAACGTCCTGACTTTC.

V and J are TRBV5-1 and TRBJ2-4; 13 nucleotides align to TRBD2. CDR1 SGHRS and CDR2 YFSETQ come from the germline V gene. The trim removed 4 bases at V and 7 bases at J, leaving 8 bases unmatched. The CDR3 sequence is 16 residues long. CDR3 in amino acids: CASSPGLAGEGNIQYF. CDR3 bases: TGCGCCAGCAGCCCAGGACTAGCGGGGGAGGGGAACATTCAGTACTTC. Full variable domain (remainder filled in from reference TRBV5-1 and TRBJ2-4): KAGVTQTPRYLIKTRGQQVTLSCSPISGHRSVSWYQQTPGQGLQFLFEYFSETQRNKGNFPGRFSGRQFSNSRSEMNVSTLELGDSALYLCASSPGLAGEGNIQYFGAGTRLSVL.

The chain joins TRBV2 to TRBJ2-2; 12 bases agree with TRBD1. The germline CDR1 and CDR2 sequences are SNHLY and FYNNEI. Trimming removed 6 bases from V and 6 bases from J; junction bases left unmatched: 2. The CDR3 spans 14 residues. The CDR3 spells CASSRDRGPGELFF. As DNA, the CDR3 is TGTGCCAGCAGCCGGGACAGGGGGCCCGGGGAGCTGTTTTTT.

This chain joins TRBV5-1 and TRBJ1-4, with 8 nucleotides matching TRBD1. After removal of 4 bases from V and 8 bases from J, the junction contained 7 bases not matched to a gene. CDR3 size: 14 residues. The V gene's germline CDR1 is SGHRS and CDR2 YFSETQ. CDR3 amino acids: CASSPTGGKEKLFF. The CDR3 coding sequence is TGCGCCAGCAGCCCTACAGGGGGTAAAGAAAAACTGTTTTTT.

J is TRBJ2-5 and V is TRBV7-9; D is perhaps TRBD1 or TRBD2 (5 bases each). V gave up 1 base and J gave up 2 bases, with 17 bases separating them. The CDR3 spans 17 residues. Germline CDR1 is SEHNR and CDR2 is FQNEAQ (reference sequence). The CDR3 here is CASSLVEGRKKQETQYF. The CDR3 region has the DNA TGTGCCAGCAGCTTAGTTGAGGGGCGAAAGAAACAAGAGACCCAGTACTTC.

CDR3 amino acids: CASSTDRGPGNTIYF. The CDR3 coding sequence is TGTGCCAGCAGTACGGACAGGGGGCCGGGAAACACCATATATTTT. The rearrangement links TRBV2 to TRBJ1-3, with 11 bases aligning to TRBD1. V shed 5 bases and J 4 bases; nucleotides not matched to a gene: 4. From germline, CDR1 is SNHLY and CDR2 FYNNEI. The CDR3 has 15 residues.

This chain links TRBV2 with TRBJ2-1; TRBD1 might be the D (7 bases). The V gene lost 5 bases and the J gene lost 10 bases, with 21 bases spanning the gap. The CDR3 is 15 residues long. The germline CDR1 and CDR2 sequences are SNHLY and FYNNEI. The CDR3: CASSLQGLQGGEQFF. As DNA, the CDR3 is TGTGCCAGCAGTTTACAGGGTCTCCAGGGGGGAGAGCAGTTCTTC.

This rearrangement joins TRBV5-1 to TRBJ2-5, with TRBD2 identical over 7 bases. The V segment lost 0 bases and the J segment 5 bases; nucleotides outside the gene matches: 16. From germline, CDR1 is SGHRS and CDR2 YFSETQ. CDR3 length: 18 residues. The CDR3 DNA reads as TGCGCCAGCAGCTTGGATGCAGCGGGGAGGGCGTGGGCGGAGACCCAGTACTTC. Protein product: CASSLDAAGRAWAETQYF.

CDR3 sequence: CAWSRQSSNQPQHF. CDR3 DNA sequence: TGTGCCTGGAGTAGGCAGAGTAGCAATCAGCCCCAGCATTTT. This sequence joins TRBV30 and TRBJ1-5; D gene uncertain. This CDR3 comprises 14 residues. V gave up 2 bases and J gave up 0 bases, with 8 bases separating them. CDR1 is GTSNPN, CDR2 SVGIG, per germline (reference sequence).

The chain couples TRBV5-4 to TRBJ1-4; the match to TRBD1 covers 7 bases. Germline V gene data show CDR1 as SGHNT and CDR2 as YYREEE (reference sequence). The CDR3 has 14 residues. V lost 4 bases, J lost 3 bases, and 3 bases stayed unmatched. CDR3 amino acids: CASSRQGPNEKLFF. CDR3 in DNA: TGTGCCAGCAGCCGACAGGGCCCTAATGAAAAACTGTTTTTT.

The gene calls are TRBV7-8 and TRBJ2-5; the match to TRBD2 covers 8 bases. V shed 5 bases and J 5 bases; nucleotides not matched to a gene: 22. Germline lookup yields CDR1 SGHVS and CDR2 FQNEAQ. The CDR3 is 19 amino acids. The CDR3 region is CASSKRTVKSVAGMETQYF. The CDR3 region has the DNA TGTGCCAGCAGCAAACGGACGGTGAAGAGTGTAGCGGGGATGGAGACCCAGTACTTC.

V gene TRBV2 combines with J gene TRBJ2-3; no reliable D call. The CDR3 is made up of 13 amino acids. Trimming took off 7 bases at V and 5 bases at J, with 13 bases between the two ends. Germline lookup yields CDR1 SNHLY and CDR2 FYNNEI. CDR3 residues: CASTEGGRDTQYF. The CDR3 region has the DNA TGTGCCAGCACCGAAGGTGGCCGAGATACGCAGTATTTT.

The chain joins TRBV28 to TRBJ1-2; no clear D. The V end lost 1 base, the J end lost 8 bases, and 8 bases lay between the germline ends. The CDR3 is made up of 12 amino acids. Germline CDR1 reads MDHEN; CDR2 reads SYDVKM. In DNA, the CDR3 is TGTGCCAGCAGTTTATACCGGGGAGGCTACACCTTC. Amino acid sequence: CASSLYRGGYTF.

The genes are TRBV19 and TRBJ1-1, with D tentatively TRBD1 (6 bases). The germline V gene encodes CDR1 LNHDA and CDR2 SQIVND (reference sequence). The CDR3 runs to 13 residues. V lost 7 bases, J lost 6 bases, and 15 bases lay in between. CDR3 sequence reads: CASTGHPGAEAFF. The CDR3 DNA is TGTGCCAGTACGGGACACCCCGGGGCTGAAGCTTTCTTT.

The chain joins TRBV7-3 to TRBJ2-2, with 8 bases that match TRBD2. CDR1 and CDR2 (germline): SGHTA, FQGTGA. The CDR3 extends over 14 amino acids. The ends lost 6 bases at V and 6 bases at J; junction bases unmatched: 6. CDR3: CASRISGAPGELFF. As DNA, the CDR3 is TGTGCCAGCAGGATTAGCGGGGCGCCCGGGGAGCTGTTTTTT.

This clone came up a few times. The CDR3 region is CASSARQGEFTDTQYF. CDR3 nucleotides: TGTGCCAGCAGCGCTAGACAGGGCGAATTTACAGATACGCAGTATTTT. The chain joins TRBV9 to TRBJ2-3, with 7 nucleotides matching TRBD1. J gave up 3 bases and V 3 bases, and 10 bases lay outside the gene matches. Germline CDR1 is SGDLS and CDR2 is YYNGEE. The CDR3 runs 16 residues.

This sequence joins TRBV15 and TRBJ1-2; no reliable D call. This CDR3 is built from 14 residues. Trimming took 0 bases from V and 6 from J, leaving 11 bases between them. The germline gives CDR1 LNHNV, CDR2 YYDKDF (reference sequence). The CDR3 nucleotides are TGTGCCACCAGCAGAGATGGAAGGTTGAATGGCTACACCTTC. Its translation: CATSRDGRLNGYTF.

The chain combines TRBV30 with TRBJ2-5; 13 bases map to TRBD2. The germline CDR1 and CDR2 sequences are GTSNPN and SVGIG (reference sequence). This CDR3 comprises 15 residues. V lost 0 bases, J lost 2 bases, and 0 bases stayed unmatched. The DNA for the CDR3 is TGTGCCTGGAGTGTACTAGCGGGGGGGCAAGAGACCCAGTACTTC. This sequence encodes CAWSVLAGGQETQYF.

CDR3 in DNA: TGTGCCAGCTCACCACCGACTAGCGGGAGGGCCGTGCAGTACTTC. Amino acids: CASSPPTSGRAVQYF. V usage is TRBV18 and J usage is TRBJ2-7; TRBD2 agrees at 14 bases. The ends lost 0 bases at V and 9 bases at J; junction bases unmatched: 4. The CDR3 totals 15 residues. In germline, CDR1 is KGHSH, CDR2 LQKENI.

The chain employs TRBV4-1 and TRBJ1-3; no definite D call. The CDR3 covers 15 residues. The V and J ends lost 2 bases and 0 bases respectively, with 8 bases between them. Germline V lookup: CDR1 MGHRA, CDR2 YSYEKL. DNA for the CDR3: TGCGCCAGCAGCCAAACTCCAGTCTCTGGAAACACCATATATTTT. Translated, it gives CASSQTPVSGNTIYF.

The chain combines TRBV15 with TRBJ2-7; perhaps TRBD1 as D (5 bases). V was shortened by 0 bases and J by 3 bases, with 15 bases between the two germline ends. In germline, CDR1 is LNHNV, CDR2 YYDKDF (reference sequence). CDR3 length: 16 amino acids. CDR3 in DNA: TGTGCCACCAGCAGAGACCTTTCCGGGCAGGGCTACGAGCAGTACTTC. This translates into CATSRDLSGQGYEQYF.

The chain carries TRBV29-1 and TRBJ2-5, with TRBD2 as a possible D gene (5 bases). The CDR3 sequence is 10 residues long. CDR1 is SQVTM, CDR2 ANQGSEA, per germline. The CDR3 spells CSVRVETQYF. The CDR3 DNA sequence: TGCAGTGTGAGGGTAGAGACCCAGTACTTC. Full variable domain (outside the CDR3, taken from reference TRBV29-1 and TRBJ2-5): SAVISQKPSRDICQRGTSLTIQCQVDSQVTMMFWYRQQPGQSLTLIATANQGSEATYESGFVIDKFPISRPNLTFSTLTVSNMSPEDSSIYLCSVRVETQYFGPGTRLLVL.

CDR3 DNA sequence: TGTGCCAGCAGTTTAGGCCCGCTGGGGGAGACCCAGTACTTC. Translation gives CASSLGPLGETQYF. The V gene is TRBV27, the J gene TRBJ2-5; D is ambiguous. This CDR3 has 14 amino acids. The germline gives CDR1 MNHEY, CDR2 SMNVEV (reference sequence). With 2 bases removed from V and 5 bases from J, the gap between germline ends came to 12 bases.

The chain combines TRBV18 with TRBJ2-7; the D gene is possibly TRBD1 (6 bases). Per the germline V gene, CDR1 is KGHSH and CDR2 is LQKENI. This CDR3 has 13 residues. Trimming removed 5 bases at V and 3 bases at J, with 11 bases between. Here the CDR3 DNA reads TGTGCCAGCTCAAGGTCACAGGGCTACGAGCAGTACTTC. This translates into CASSRSQGYEQYF.

V and J are TRBV5-5 and TRBJ1-1; D gene ambiguous. Trimming pared 1 base from V and 2 bases from J, leaving 18 bases between. The CDR3 is 17 residues long. Germline loops: CDR1 SGHKS, CDR2 YYEKEE (reference sequence). The chain's CDR3 is CASSLRVSHLRNTEAFF. As DNA, the CDR3 is TGTGCCAGCAGCTTGAGGGTCAGCCACCTCAGAAACACTGAAGCTTTCTTT. The full variable domain, its missing parts supplied by reference TRBV5-5 and TRBJ1-1, is DAGVTQSPTHLIKTRGQQVTLRCSPISGHKSVSWYQQVLGQGPQFIFQYYEKEERGRGNFPDRFSARQFPNYSSELNVNALLLGDSALYLCASSLRVSHLRNTEAFFGQGTRLTVV.

This clone appeared once. J is TRBJ2-2 and V is TRBV7-9, with D unresolved. The CDR3 has 15 amino acids. Deletions cut 1 base from V and 0 bases from J, with 6 bases between. Germline assignment: CDR1 SEHNR and CDR2 FQNEAQ (reference sequence). In DNA, the CDR3 is TGTGCCAGCAGCTTAGTTTCATCGAACACCGGGGAGCTGTTTTTT. Residues: CASSLVSSNTGELFF.

This chain uses TRBV5-6 with TRBJ2-7; possibly TRBD1 or TRBD2 for D (5 bases each). The germline CDR1 and CDR2 sequences are SGHDT and YYEEEE. The CDR3 has 15 residues. Deletions cut 4 bases from V and 5 bases from J, with 19 bases between. This CDR3 reads CASSTTEGGIDEQYF. Here the CDR3 DNA reads TGTGCCAGCAGCACGACAGAAGGAGGCATAGACGAGCAGTACTTC.

This chain connects TRBV5-1 to TRBJ2-3; the match to TRBD2 covers 7 bases. This CDR3 has 15 amino acids. Germline V gives CDR1 SGHRS, CDR2 YFSETQ. Trimming at V came to 2 bases and at J to 1 base, leaving 4 bases not matched to a gene. CDR3: CASSFGGRGTDTQYF. As DNA, the CDR3 is TGCGCCAGCAGCTTCGGCGGGAGAGGCACAGATACGCAGTATTTT.

The chain has TRBV29-1 and TRBJ1-1, with D possibly TRBD1 on 6 matching bases. The V end was cut by 6 bases, the J end by 2 bases, with 16 bases between. Germline CDR1 is SQVTM and CDR2 is ANQGSEA. The CDR3 extends over 14 amino acids. CDR3 DNA: TGCAGCGTAGCAACAGGGTTTCAAAACACTGAAGCTTTCTTT. Translation: CSVATGFQNTEAFF. The entire variable domain, with the rest obtained from reference TRBV29-1 and TRBJ1-1, is as follows: SAVISQKPSRDICQRGTSLTIQCQVDSQVTMMFWYRQQPGQSLTLIATANQGSEATYESGFVIDKFPISRPNLTFSTLTVSNMSPEDSSIYLCSVATGFQNTEAFFGQGTRLTVV.